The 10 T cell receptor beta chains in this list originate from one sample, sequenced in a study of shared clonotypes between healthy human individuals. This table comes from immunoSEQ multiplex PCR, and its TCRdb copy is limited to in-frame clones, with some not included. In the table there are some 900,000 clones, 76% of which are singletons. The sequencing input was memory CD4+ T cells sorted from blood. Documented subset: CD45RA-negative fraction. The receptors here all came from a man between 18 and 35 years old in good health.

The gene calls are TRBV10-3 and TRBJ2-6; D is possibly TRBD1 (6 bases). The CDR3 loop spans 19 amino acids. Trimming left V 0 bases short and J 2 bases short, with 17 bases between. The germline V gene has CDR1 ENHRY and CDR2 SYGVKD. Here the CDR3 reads CAISESVGRGLAGANVLTF. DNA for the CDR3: TGTGCCATCAGTGAGTCAGTCGGCAGGGGTTTGGCTGGGGCCAACGTCCTGACTTTC.

CDR3 protein: CATSSPWSWDEQFF. The CDR3 DNA follows: TGTGCCACCAGCAGCCCATGGTCCTGGGATGAGCAGTTCTTC. The chain recombines TRBV15 with TRBJ2-1; D not resolved. The CDR3 totals 14 residues. The germline CDR1 and CDR2 sequences are LNHNV and YYDKDF (reference sequence). The V gene lost 3 bases and the J gene lost 8 bases, with 14 bases spanning the gap.

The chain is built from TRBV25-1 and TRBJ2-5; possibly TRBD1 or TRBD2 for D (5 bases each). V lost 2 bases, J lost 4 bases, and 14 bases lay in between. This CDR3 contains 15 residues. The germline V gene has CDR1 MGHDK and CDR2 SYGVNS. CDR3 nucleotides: TGTGCCAGCAGTGAACTCAGGGCAGGGACAGAGACCCAGTACTTC. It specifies CASSELRAGTETQYF. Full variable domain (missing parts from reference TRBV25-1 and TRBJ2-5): EADIYQTPRYLVIGTGKKITLECSQTMGHDKMYWYQQDPGMELHLIHYSYGVNSTEKGDLSSESTVSRIRTEHFPLTLESARPSHTSQYLCASSELRAGTETQYFGPGTRLLVL.

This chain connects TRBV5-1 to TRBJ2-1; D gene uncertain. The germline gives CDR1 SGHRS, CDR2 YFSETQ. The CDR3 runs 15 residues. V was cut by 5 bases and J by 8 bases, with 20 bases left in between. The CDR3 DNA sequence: TGCGCCAGCAGATTGCGAGGTAGCTTCAGCGATGAGCAGTTCTTC. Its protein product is CASRLRGSFSDEQFF.

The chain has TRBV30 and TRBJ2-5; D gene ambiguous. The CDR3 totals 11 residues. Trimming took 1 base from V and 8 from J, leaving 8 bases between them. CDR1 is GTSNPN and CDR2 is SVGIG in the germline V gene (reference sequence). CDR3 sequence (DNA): TGTGCCTGGAGTGGGTCTGAAACCCAGTACTTC. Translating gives CAWSGSETQYF.

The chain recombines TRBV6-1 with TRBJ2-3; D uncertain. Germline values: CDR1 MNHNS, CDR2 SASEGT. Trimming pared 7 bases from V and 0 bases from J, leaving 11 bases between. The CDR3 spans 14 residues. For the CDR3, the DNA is TGTGCCAGCATCTCGCGGTCTAGCACAGATACGCAGTATTTT. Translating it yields CASISRSSTDTQYF.

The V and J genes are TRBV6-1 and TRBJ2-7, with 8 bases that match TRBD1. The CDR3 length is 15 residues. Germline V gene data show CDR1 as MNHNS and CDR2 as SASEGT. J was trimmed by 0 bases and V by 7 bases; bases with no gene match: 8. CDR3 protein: CASNGEGTGSYEQYF. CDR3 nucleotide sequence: TGTGCCAGCAATGGTGAAGGGACAGGCTCCTACGAGCAGTACTTC.

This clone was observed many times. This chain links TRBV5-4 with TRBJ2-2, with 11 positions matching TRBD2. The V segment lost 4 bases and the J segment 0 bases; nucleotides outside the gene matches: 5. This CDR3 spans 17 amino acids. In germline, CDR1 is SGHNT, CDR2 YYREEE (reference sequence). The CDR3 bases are TGTGCCAGCAGCCCAGGGACTAGCGGAGCGAACACCGGGGAGCTGTTTTTT. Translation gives CASSPGTSGANTGELFF.

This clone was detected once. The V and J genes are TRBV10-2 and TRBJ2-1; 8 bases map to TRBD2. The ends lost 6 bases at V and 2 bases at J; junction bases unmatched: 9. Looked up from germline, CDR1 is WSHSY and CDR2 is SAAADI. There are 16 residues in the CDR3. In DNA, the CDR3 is TGCGCCAGCAGCCCAGCTAGCGGGCGGACCTACAATGAGCAGTTCTTC. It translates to CASSPASGRTYNEQFF.

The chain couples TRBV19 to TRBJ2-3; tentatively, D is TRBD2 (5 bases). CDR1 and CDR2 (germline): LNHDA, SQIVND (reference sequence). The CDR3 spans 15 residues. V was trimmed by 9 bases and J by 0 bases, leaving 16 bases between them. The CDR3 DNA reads TGTGCCAGCAGTCGGGGTACTTCGAGCACAGATACGCAGTATTTT. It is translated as CASSRGTSSTDTQYF.